This entry is about one T cell receptor beta chain. This clone's antigen is unknown. It has no much larger one-base neighbor in the sample; base qualities were not kept. The entry originates in a study of cytomegalovirus exposure and HLA in healthy donors (dated by TCRdb to the late 2010s). Turning to the overall study: In an earlier analysis of some 610 of the donors, less than 350 Gb of sequence data and 117 million unique TCR beta sequences from 180 million or so T cells were reported. Donor age, sex, ethnicity and CMV serostatus were compiled alongside the repertoire data. The study was designed to test whether signatures of past pathogen exposure could be identified by cataloging public T cell receptors. An early release that covered roughly 600 HLA-typed donors contained approximately 300 gigabases of sequencing data and approximately 85 million unique TCR sequences. Because of strong linkage in the cohort, roughly five DR-DQ haplotypes were treated as single units for association and clustering. All discovery cohort repertoires had been generated on a single sequencing platform. A later analysis re-analyzed previously published TCR beta repertoires from 650 to 800 donors and added high-resolution HLA genotyping to study TCR occurrence patterns. Both class I and class II loci were covered by HLA typing, at four-digit resolution. Among 300 to 450 genotyped donors of the cohort, an average of approximately 250,000 unique TCR beta nucleotide sequences were sequenced per donor, roughly 20% of them non-productive. To predict cytomegalovirus infection status, the study brought together high-throughput TCR immunosequencing, statistical association of individual TCRs with disease status, and machine learning. In a later genetic analysis, genome-wide SNP genotypes for about 65% of the roughly 670 donors were used, and that subset was treated as a discovery cohort. In an earlier analysis of roughly 540 of the donors, high-throughput TCR beta sequencing was used to judge whether each TCR beta V gene segment behaved as functional or pseudogenic. Typing coverage varied by locus: roughly 629-630 donors for A, B, C, DRB1 and DQB1; more than 500 for DQA1; around 610 for DPA1; approximately 490 for DPB1. Of the roughly 400 genotyped donors, over 65% fell in the genetic ancestry cluster associated with self-reported Caucasian donors. In addition to the first cohort of roughly 670 subjects, a separate validation cohort of approximately 130 different subjects was used. In the later analysis, no new phenotypic data were used to find candidate immune exposures; instead, reliance was placed on TCR beta sequences and their occurrence across donors. Using immunosequencing, the study profiled T cell repertoires from about 650 subjects and related those repertoires to cytomegalovirus serostatus. Broader findings and caveats from the paper: Because the 87-base-pair reads could not distinguish some IMGT-functional V segments, including TRBV6-2 and TRBV6-3, those segments were excluded. According to a later analysis, parvovirus B19, influenza, CMV and Epstein-Barr virus appeared linked to several top co-occurrence clusters. When HLA alleles, especially DR and DQ, strongly co-occurred, attributing TCR associations to individual alleles was difficult. While some public TCRs were present in many individuals, most TCR sequences turned up only very rarely across donors. Linkage disequilibrium might explain the correlated functional status among segregating V segments, but an unknown experimental factor could not be excluded. A later genetic analysis reported fewer N-insertions in productive TCRs among donors in an Asian-associated ancestry cluster than the 666-donor mean. Because counts were too low, roughly 18 rarely observed V segments, including chromosome 9 orphons, were left out of the earlier analysis of some 640 of the donors. A further reported finding was that TCR beta sequences accurately predicted the HLA-A and HLA-B alleles for most subjects in the first cohort. According to a later analysis, most CMV-associated TCR beta chains appeared to be HLA-restricted, and the HLA associations seemed to be driven largely by CMV exposure. Sequencing depth was assumed to be roughly uniform across donors in the presence/absence analyses, though that assumption may not hold. It was suggested by the authors that the approach could potentially be generalized to other disease states and immunological phenotypes. In vitro tests confirmed that a few of the cytomegalovirus-associated TCR beta chains recognize cytomegalovirus antigens. In a later analysis, more than 15,000 TCR beta sequences were associated with specific HLA alleles at a false discovery rate of 0.05. A cluster of highly shared sequence variants was judged likely to represent a technical artifact of the sequencing pipeline. In both the original and validation cohorts, the classifier was reported to diagnose cytomegalovirus status with high specificity and sensitivity. Because HLA typing was missing for some donors at each locus, association tests included only the typed subset. An association between a missense DCLRE1C variant and V-gene and J-gene trimming of TCR beta chains was found in a later genetic analysis and replicated in an independent cohort. An earlier analysis of 450 to 750 of the donors showed that most TCR beta V segments appeared in productive rearrangements either about 87% or about 30% of the time, which broadly matched IMGT annotations. CMV serostatus was the only immune exposure information available for the cohort. A total of 150 or so TCR beta chains were listed by the study as associated with cytomegalovirus. In a later analysis, HLA-associated TCR beta chains were found to be more clonally expanded and to have lower generation probabilities than equally common non-associated chains. In a later analysis, TCR association rates were found to vary across HLA loci, with the most associated TCRs seen for DRB1 alleles and the fewest for HLA-C alleles. Only TCR beta chains were sequenced in this cohort, and the absence of alpha or paired-chain data limited detectable features.

The cohort was made up of several hundred healthy bone marrow donors. At the time of sampling, every cohort member was nominally healthy, though immune exposures that went unrecorded were likely present. The donor was CMV seronegative and was included in the group of hundreds of seronegative cohort members. A peripheral blood sample was provided by each donor, and peripheral blood mononuclear cells were used for TCR beta sequencing. The Qiagen DNeasy Blood Extraction Kit was used to extract genomic DNA from the blood cell samples. Library preparation was by the immunoSEQ multiplex PCR assay. For the multiplex PCR, a mixture combining 60 forward primers for TCR Vbeta segments and 13 reverse primers for TCR Jbeta segments was used. A multiplex PCR assay on genomic DNA amplified the CDR3 region of rearranged TCR beta genes. Amplified TCR beta libraries were sequenced as 87-base-pair reads on the Illumina HiSeq System. Turning to the authors' computational methods: A later analysis counted tens of millions of unique TCR beta chains across the 500 to 850 repertoires, and 9 million to 14 million of these chains were shared by at least two donors. A nearest-neighbor algorithm error-corrected the raw reads and collapsed the reads into unique sequences, merging closely related sequences to remove PCR and sequencing errors. Alignment of CDR3 sequences to IMGT reference sequences was used to assign V, D and J gene segments. Each retained sequence needed at least a six-nucleotide match to both a V gene segment and a J gene segment. Rearrangements were called productive when the CDR3 lacked stop codons and stayed in frame with V and J; all others were non-productive. Following IMGT convention, CDR3 was defined as the stretch from the second conserved V-encoded cysteine to the conserved J-encoded phenylalanine. In an earlier analysis of 500 to 650 of the donors, sequences lacking an unambiguous match to a single V gene segment were excluded. In an earlier analysis of 587 of the donors, V segments were called functional above 56.7% productive rearrangements and were called segregating when the between-donor standard deviation exceeded 5%. A statistical classification framework was built to diagnose cytomegalovirus status from the catalog of TCR beta chain sequences. V and J gene assignment, in a later analysis, came from comparing TCR nucleotide sequences with IMGT/GENE-DB human TR gene sequences. The TCRdist pipeline was used in a later analysis to assign CDR3 sequences and most-parsimonious VDJ recombination scenarios. In a later analysis, each TCR beta chain was defined by its CDR3 amino acid sequence together with its V-gene family, and reads without a unique V-gene family were excluded. A later analysis removed 592 highly shared, low-generation-probability nucleotide sequences to deal with suspected cross-contamination and a sequencing artifact. A later analysis calculated a clonal expansion index for each public chain from normalized within-repertoire ranks of inferred template counts. A later analysis computed generation probabilities with a VDJ recombination model fitted to out-of-frame rearrangements, and checked the results against IGoR. In a later analysis, hypergeometric tests were used to score TCR-TCR, TCR-HLA and TCR-CMV co-occurrence, with a repertoire-size bias correction applied to TCR pairs. A later analysis estimated false discovery rates by permuting HLA or CMV assignments 20 times. In a later analysis, co-occurring TCRs were grouped using DBSCAN, with TCRdist sequence similarity added in when clustering inside HLA-allele-positive subsets. Repertoires with fewer than 30,000 or more than 120,000 public chains, plus five repertoires with anomalous nucleotide sharing, were excluded from co-occurrence clustering. Sourced from immuneACCESS, this table was stored by TCRdb with only in-frame sequences that have V and J called. A share of the clones is absent; for the studies checked, an unresolved V gene accounts for under half, and the remainder has no known explanation. Clone size and V and J calls were adopted from that table, with D and trimming inferred from the DNA. Counted in this sample were about 150,000 clones; 60% to 80% of them appeared once. The biggest ten clones account for about 0.62% of the sample.

Between the V and J ends, shortened by 7 bases and 7 bases respectively, the junction contains 13 bases. Taken from the germline V gene (reference sequence), the CDR1 and CDR2 loops are MNHEY and SMNVEV. The CDR3 runs 13 amino acids, cysteine and phenylalanine included. Only CDR3 DNA remains: 39 bases, in frame from the first base. The sequence links TRBV27 to TRBJ2-2; the D segment could be TRBD2, given 6 matching bases. The specimen was PBMCs. This TCR was sampled from a male donor in good health and CMV-seronegative. The CDR3 reads as follows: CASKRTTIGELFF. Here is the DNA: TGTGCCAGCAAGCGGACTACCATCGGGGAGCTGTTTTTT.